The clone carrying this TCR beta chain was counted between two and nine times. The antigen remains unidentified. V was trimmed by 1 base and J by 6 bases, leaving 6 bases between them. CDR1 is SGHRS, CDR2 YFSETQ, per germline. The CDR3 totals 12 residues. This specimen comes from a study of T cells after yellow fever vaccination. Findings and limits, study-wide: Post-booster repertoires again held most primary-vaccination clones (roughly 95% CD4, 88% CD8). Weaker, the secondary response had a peak occurring faster, on day 5 versus 15.

TCRdb re-called the 5' RACE reads through MiXCR, storing one row per CDR3 protein. The sample contains fewer than 650,000 distinct CDR3 sequences, 20% to 25% of which appear only once. The sequence was collected from a man aged 18 to 35 who received the YFV17D yellow fever vaccine. This sequence joins TRBV5-1 and TRBJ2-3, with D unresolved. Sequenced material: PBMCs, taken 20 to 25 days after the first yellow fever vaccination. The CDR3 DNA reads as TGCGCCAGCAGCTTGTATGCGGATACGCAGTATTTT. This translates into CASSLYADTQYF.